Sequencing of this T cell receptor (beta chain) was carried out in a study of cytomegalovirus exposure and HLA in healthy donors. Study outcomes and limitations: Analysis was carried out at a later point, and it linked a missense DCLRE1C variant to TCR beta V- and J-gene trimming. A later analysis linked around 15,000 TCR beta sequences to HLA alleles at 0.05 false discovery rate.

With regard to this clone: Its antigen is unidentified.

The PCR had 60 Vbeta and 13 Jbeta primers. Clones were sequenced by immunoSEQ multiplex PCR, and TCRdb holds only the in-frame ones, with some missing. The table records fewer than 150,000 clones, 60% to 85% of them present only once. V dropped 0 bases and J dropped 6; count of bases not matched to a gene: 5. The germline V gene has CDR1 SGDLS and CDR2 YYNGEE. CDR3 length: 15 residues. Donors likely had unrecorded immune exposures despite being nominally healthy when sampled. The clonotype was recovered from a man between 18 and 29 years old in good health and CMV-seronegative. The sample was PBMCs. The chain uses TRBV9 and TRBJ2-1, with 8 nucleotides matching TRBD2. CDR3 sequence reads: CASSVGGGGLNEQFF. In DNA form, the CDR3 reads TGTGCCAGCAGCGTAGGGGGCGGGGGGCTCAATGAGCAGTTCTTC.